This T cell receptor beta chain was documented in a study of T cells after yellow fever vaccination. Study-wide results and caveats: Post-booster samples contained most primary-vaccination clones (about 95% CD4, approximately 88% CD8). Some clonotypes were seen in both the CD4 and the CD8 compartments. These made up a small share and likely arose from convergent recombination.

V shed 4 bases, J shed 6 bases, and the junction held 6 bases outside the gene matches. From germline, CDR1 is SGHRS and CDR2 YFSETQ. CDR3 length equals 14 residues. TCRdb re-derived calls from the 5' RACE reads in MiXCR, one entry per CDR3 protein. The data show 250,000 to 300,000 distinct CDR3 sequences, about 5% seen once. Details on this clonotype: Its target is unknown.

This sequence joins TRBV5-1 and TRBJ2-7, with 11 nucleotides matching TRBD1. Specimen: CD4+ T cells sorted from PBMCs, collected on the day of the yellow fever booster vaccination. The receptor was derived from a man aged 18 to 35 who received the YFV17D yellow fever vaccine. CDR3 nucleotide sequence: TGCGCCAGCAGCGCGGGACAGGGGGTTCTCGAGCAGTACTTC. This sequence encodes CASSAGQGVLEQYF.